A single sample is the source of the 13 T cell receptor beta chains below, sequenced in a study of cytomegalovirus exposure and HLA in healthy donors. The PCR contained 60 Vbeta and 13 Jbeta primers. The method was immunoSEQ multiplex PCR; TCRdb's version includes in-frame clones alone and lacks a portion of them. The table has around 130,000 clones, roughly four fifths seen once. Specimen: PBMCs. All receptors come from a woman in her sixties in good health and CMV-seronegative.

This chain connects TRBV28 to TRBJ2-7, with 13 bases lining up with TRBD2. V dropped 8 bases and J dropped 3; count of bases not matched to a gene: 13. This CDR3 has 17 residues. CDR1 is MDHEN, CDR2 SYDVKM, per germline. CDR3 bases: TGTGCCAGCTCTATAGGACTAGCGGGAGATCGGGACTACGAGCAGTACTTC. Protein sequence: CASSIGLAGDRDYEQYF.

The CDR3 bases are TGCGCCAGCAGCTCGGGACAGGGGGCGCGGGGGTACATTCAGTACTTC. Translated, it gives CASSSGQGARGYIQYF. This chain links TRBV5-1 with TRBJ2-4, with 12 bases identical to TRBD1. CDR3 length: 16 amino acids. Per germline, CDR1 SGHRS and CDR2 YFSETQ. Unmatched junction bases numbered 9, after V lost 3 bases and J lost 8 bases.

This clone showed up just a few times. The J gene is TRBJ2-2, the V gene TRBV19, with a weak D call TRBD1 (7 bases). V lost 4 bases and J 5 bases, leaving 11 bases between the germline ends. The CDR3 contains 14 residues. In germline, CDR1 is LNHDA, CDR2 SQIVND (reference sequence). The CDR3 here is CASSRRGQTGELFF. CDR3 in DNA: TGTGCCAGTAGTAGGAGGGGGCAGACCGGGGAGCTGTTTTTT.

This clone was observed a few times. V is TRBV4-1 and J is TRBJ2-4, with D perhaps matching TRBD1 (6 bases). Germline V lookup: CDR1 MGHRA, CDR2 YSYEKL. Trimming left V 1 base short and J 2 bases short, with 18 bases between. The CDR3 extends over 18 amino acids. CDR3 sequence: CASSQGMNRERSKNIQYF. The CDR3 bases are TGCGCCAGCAGCCAAGGTATGAACAGGGAACGTTCCAAAAACATTCAGTACTTC.

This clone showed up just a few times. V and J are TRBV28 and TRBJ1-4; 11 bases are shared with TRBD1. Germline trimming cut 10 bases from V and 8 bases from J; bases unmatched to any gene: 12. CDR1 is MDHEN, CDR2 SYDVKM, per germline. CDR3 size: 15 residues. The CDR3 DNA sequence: TGTGCCACGACCCCAGGACAGGGGGCGAGGGAAAAACTGTTTTTT. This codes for CATTPGQGAREKLFF.

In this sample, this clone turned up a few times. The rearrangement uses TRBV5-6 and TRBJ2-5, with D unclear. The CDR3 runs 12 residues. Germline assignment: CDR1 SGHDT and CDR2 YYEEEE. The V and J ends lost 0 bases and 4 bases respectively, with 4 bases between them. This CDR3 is CASSLASETQYF. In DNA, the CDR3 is TGTGCCAGCAGCTTGGCTTCAGAGACCCAGTACTTC.

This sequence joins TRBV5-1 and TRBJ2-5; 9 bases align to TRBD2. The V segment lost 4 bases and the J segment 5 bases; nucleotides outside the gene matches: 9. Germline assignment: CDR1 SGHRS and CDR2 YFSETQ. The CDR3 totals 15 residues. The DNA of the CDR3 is TGCGCCAGCAGCGTCCTTGCGGGAGGGGGGGAGACCCAGTACTTC. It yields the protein CASSVLAGGGETQYF.

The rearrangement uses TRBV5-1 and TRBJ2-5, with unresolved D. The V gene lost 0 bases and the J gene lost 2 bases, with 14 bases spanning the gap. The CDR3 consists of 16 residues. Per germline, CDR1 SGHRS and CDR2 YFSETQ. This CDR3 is CASSLEVWADQETQYF. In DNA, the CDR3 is TGCGCCAGCAGCTTGGAAGTGTGGGCAGATCAAGAGACCCAGTACTTC.

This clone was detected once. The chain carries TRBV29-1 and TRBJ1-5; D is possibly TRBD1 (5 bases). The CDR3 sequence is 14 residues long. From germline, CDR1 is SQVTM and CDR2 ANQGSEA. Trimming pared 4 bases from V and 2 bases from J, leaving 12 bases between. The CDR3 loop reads CSVGGGGGNQPQHF. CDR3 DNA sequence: TGCAGCGTTGGGGGCGGGGGTGGCAATCAGCCCCAGCATTTT.

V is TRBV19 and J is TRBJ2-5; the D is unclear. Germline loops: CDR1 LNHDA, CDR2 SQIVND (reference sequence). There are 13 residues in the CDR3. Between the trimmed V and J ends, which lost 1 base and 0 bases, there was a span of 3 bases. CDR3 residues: CASSIGDQETQYF. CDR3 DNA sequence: TGTGCCAGTAGTATAGGCGACCAAGAGACCCAGTACTTC.

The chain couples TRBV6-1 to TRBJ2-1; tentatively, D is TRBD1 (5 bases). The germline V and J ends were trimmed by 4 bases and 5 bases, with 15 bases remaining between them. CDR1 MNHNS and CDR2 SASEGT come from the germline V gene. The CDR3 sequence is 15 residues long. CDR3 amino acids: CASSGGHSGHNEQFF. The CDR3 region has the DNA TGTGCCAGCAGTGGCGGACACAGTGGGCACAATGAGCAGTTCTTC.

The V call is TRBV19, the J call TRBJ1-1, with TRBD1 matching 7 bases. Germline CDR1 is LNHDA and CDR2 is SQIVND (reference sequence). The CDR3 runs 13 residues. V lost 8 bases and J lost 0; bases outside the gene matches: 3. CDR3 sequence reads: CASATGLNTEAFF. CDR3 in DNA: TGTGCCAGTGCGACAGGGTTGAACACTGAAGCTTTCTTT.

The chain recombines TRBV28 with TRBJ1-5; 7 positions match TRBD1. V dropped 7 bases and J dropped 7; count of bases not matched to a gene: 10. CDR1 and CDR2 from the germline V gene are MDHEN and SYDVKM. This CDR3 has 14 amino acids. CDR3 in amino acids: CASMLGQSVQPQHF. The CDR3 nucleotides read TGTGCCAGCATGTTGGGACAGTCGGTCCAGCCCCAGCATTTT.